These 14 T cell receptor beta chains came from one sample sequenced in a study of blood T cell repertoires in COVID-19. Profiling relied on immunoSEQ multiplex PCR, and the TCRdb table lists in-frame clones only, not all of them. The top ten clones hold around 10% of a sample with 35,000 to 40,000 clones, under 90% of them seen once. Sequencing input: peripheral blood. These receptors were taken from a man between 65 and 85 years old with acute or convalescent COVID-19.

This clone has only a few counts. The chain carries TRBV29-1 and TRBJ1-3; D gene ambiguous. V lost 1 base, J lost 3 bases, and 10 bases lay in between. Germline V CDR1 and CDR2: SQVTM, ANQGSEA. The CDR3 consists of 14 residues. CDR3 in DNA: TGCAGCGTTGAAGTTACGGGATTTGGAAACACCATATATTTT. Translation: CSVEVTGFGNTIYF.

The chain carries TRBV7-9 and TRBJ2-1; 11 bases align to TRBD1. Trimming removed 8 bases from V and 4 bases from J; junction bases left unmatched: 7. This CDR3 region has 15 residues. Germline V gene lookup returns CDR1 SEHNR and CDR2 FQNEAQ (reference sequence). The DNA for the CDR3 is TGTGCCAGCCGTACGGGACAGGGGGGGTACAATGAGCAGTTCTTC. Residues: CASRTGQGGYNEQFF.

CDR3 sequence (DNA): TGTGCCAGCAGCTTTCAGCAGGGAAACACCGGGGAGCTGTTTTTT. Residues: CASSFQQGNTGELFF. This chain connects TRBV7-9 to TRBJ2-2, with D possibly TRBD1 on 5 matching bases. Germline V gene data show CDR1 as SEHNR and CDR2 as FQNEAQ (reference sequence). Trimming left V 3 bases short and J 2 bases short, with 10 bases between. The CDR3 has 15 amino acids.

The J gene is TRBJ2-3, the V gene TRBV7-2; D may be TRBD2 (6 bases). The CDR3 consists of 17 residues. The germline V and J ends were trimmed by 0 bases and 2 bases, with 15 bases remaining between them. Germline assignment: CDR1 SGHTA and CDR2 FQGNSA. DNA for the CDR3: TGTGCCAGCAGCTTAGCGTGGGCTAGCGAATTCACAGATACGCAGTATTTT. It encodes CASSLAWASEFTDTQYF.

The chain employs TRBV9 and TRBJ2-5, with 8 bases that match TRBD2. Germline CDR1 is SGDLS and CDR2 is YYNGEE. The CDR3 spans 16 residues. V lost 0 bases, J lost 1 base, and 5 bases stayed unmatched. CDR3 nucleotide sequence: TGTGCCAGCAGCGTAGCCCCGGGAGGGGTCCAAGAGACCCAGTACTTC. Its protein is CASSVAPGGVQETQYF.

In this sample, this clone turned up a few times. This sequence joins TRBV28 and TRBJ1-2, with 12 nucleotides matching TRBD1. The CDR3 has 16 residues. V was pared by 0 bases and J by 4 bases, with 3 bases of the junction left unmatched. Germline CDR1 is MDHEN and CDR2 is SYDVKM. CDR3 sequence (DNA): TGTGCCAGCAGTTTATGGGGGACAGGGGGCAGCTATGGCTACACCTTC. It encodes CASSLWGTGGSYGYTF.

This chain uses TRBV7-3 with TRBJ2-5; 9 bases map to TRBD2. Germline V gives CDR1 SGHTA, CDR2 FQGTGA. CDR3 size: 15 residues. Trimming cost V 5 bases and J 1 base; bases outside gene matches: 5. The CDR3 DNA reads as TGTGCCAGCAGCCGGACTAGCGCCACCCAAGAGACCCAGTACTTC. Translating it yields CASSRTSATQETQYF.

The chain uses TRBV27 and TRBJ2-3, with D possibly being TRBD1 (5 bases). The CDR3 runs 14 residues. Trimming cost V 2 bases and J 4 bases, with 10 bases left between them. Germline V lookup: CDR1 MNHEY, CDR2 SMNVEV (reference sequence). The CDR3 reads CASSLIRVPDTQYF. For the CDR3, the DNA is TGTGCCAGCAGTTTAATCAGGGTACCAGATACGCAGTATTTT.

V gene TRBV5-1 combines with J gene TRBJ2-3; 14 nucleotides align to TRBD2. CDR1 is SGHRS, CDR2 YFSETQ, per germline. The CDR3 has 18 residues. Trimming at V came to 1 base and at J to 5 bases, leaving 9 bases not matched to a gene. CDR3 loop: CASSLPGLAGVGKDTQYF. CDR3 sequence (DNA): TGCGCCAGCAGCTTGCCGGGACTAGCGGGAGTAGGAAAAGATACGCAGTATTTT.

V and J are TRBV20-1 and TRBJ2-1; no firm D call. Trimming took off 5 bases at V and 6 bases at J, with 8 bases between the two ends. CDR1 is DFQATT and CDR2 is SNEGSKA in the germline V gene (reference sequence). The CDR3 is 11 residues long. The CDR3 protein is CSASRRNEQFF. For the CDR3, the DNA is TGCAGTGCTTCCAGGCGCAATGAGCAGTTCTTC.

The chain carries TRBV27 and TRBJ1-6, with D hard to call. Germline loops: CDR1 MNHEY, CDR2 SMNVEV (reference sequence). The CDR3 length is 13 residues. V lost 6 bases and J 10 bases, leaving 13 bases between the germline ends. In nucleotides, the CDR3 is TGTGCCAGCAGACCTGGACTGGAGTCACCCCTCCACTTT. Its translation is CASRPGLESPLHF.

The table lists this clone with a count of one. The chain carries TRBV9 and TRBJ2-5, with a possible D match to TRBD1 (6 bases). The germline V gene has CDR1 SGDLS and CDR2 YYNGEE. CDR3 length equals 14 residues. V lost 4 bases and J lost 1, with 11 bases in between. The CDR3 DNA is TGTGCCAGCAGCCAAGACAGGTTCCAAGAGACCCAGTACTTC. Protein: CASSQDRFQETQYF.

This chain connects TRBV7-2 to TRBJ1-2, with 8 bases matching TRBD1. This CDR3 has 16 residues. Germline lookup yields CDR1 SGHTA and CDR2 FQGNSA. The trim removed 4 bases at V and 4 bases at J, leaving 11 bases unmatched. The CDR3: CASSSLQGGAGYGYTF. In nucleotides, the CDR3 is TGTGCCAGCAGCTCTTTACAGGGGGGTGCGGGCTATGGCTACACCTTC.

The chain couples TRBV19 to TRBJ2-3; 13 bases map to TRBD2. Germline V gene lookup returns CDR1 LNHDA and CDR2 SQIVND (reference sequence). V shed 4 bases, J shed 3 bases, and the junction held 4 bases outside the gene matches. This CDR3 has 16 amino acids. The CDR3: CASSTLAGGRTDTQYF. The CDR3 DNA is TGTGCCAGTAGTACACTAGCGGGAGGGAGGACAGATACGCAGTATTTT.